This passage covers 8 T cell receptor beta chains from one sample sequenced in a study of blood T cells in healthy people across ages. Sample-barcoded 5' priming and a J-beta primer mix drove a second PCR of roughly 6 to 12 cycles. One entry per CDR3 protein, called by TCRdb with MiXCR from the 5' RACE reads. Of 1.5 million to 1.9 million distinct CDR3 sequences listed, roughly two fifths were seen once; the top ten hold less than 5%. Sequencing input: blood. These receptors all come from a woman between 18 and 30 years old in good health.

The V and J genes are TRBV20-1 and TRBJ2-4, with TRBD1 as a possible D gene (6 bases). With the DNA end fitting TRBJ2-5 better, the J assignment may be wrong. Germline lookup yields CDR1 DFQATT and CDR2 SNEGSKA (reference sequence). The CDR3 is made up of 15 amino acids. CDR3: CSGRSPTQGKETQYF. CDR3 DNA sequence: TGCAGTGGGAGAAGCCCGACACAGGGAAAAGAGACCCAGTACTTC.

The V gene is TRBV5-1, the J gene TRBJ1-2; tentative D call: TRBD1 (5 bases). Trimming cost V 0 bases and J 7 bases, with 16 bases left between them. The CDR3 consists of 15 residues. The germline gives CDR1 SGHRS, CDR2 YFSETQ. CDR3 coding DNA: TGCGCCAGCAGCTTGGCGGTCAGGGTAACGGGTGGCTACACCTTC. As protein: CASSLAVRVTGGYTF.

This clonotype showed up just a few times. The V call is TRBV12-3 or TRBV12-4, the J call TRBJ1-2, with D unclear. The CDR3 spans 12 residues. V was clipped by 3 bases and J by 8 bases, with 10 bases between them. CDR3 in DNA: TGTGCCAGCAGTTTCGAGGTAGAAGGCTACACCTTC. Its translation: CASSFEVEGYTF.

V is TRBV11-2 and J is TRBJ2-5; possibly TRBD2 for D (6 bases). Trimming shortened V by 8 bases and J by 2 bases, and 18 bases separated the two germline ends. Germline V gene lookup returns CDR1 SGHAT and CDR2 FQNNGV. This CDR3 region has 15 residues. CDR3 nucleotide sequence: TGTGCCAGCCGGGGGTTCAGGGTCGGACAAGAGACCCAGTACTTC. It encodes CASRGFRVGQETQYF. Looking up the rest from reference TRBV11-2 and TRBJ2-5 gives the full variable domain: EAGVAQSPRYKIIEKRQSVAFWCNPISGHATLYWYQQILGQGPKLLIQFQNNGVVDDSQLPKDRFSAERLKGVDSTLKIQPAKLEDSAVYLCASRGFRVGQETQYFGPGTRLLVL.

The chain joins TRBV9 to TRBJ2-7; 7 bases line up with TRBD2. Germline V CDR1 and CDR2: SGDLS, YYNGEE. CDR3 length: 16 amino acids. With V trimmed by 3 bases and J by 6 bases, 15 bases remained unmatched. The CDR3 spells CASSAGLEDIPGEQYF. CDR3 bases: TGTGCCAGCAGCGCCGGACTAGAAGATATCCCGGGCGAGCAGTACTTC.

The chain uses TRBV9 and TRBJ2-1; no clear D gene. The CDR3 is made up of 15 amino acids. In germline, CDR1 is SGDLS, CDR2 YYNGEE. The V gene lost 0 bases and the J gene lost 4 bases, with 11 bases spanning the gap. The CDR3 reads CASSVEAAPYNEQFF. As DNA, the CDR3 is TGTGCCAGCAGCGTAGAGGCAGCACCTTACAATGAGCAGTTCTTC. Complete variable domain (other parts from reference TRBV9 and TRBJ2-1): DSGVTQTPKHLITATGQRVTLRCSPRSGDLSVYWYQQSLDQGLQFLIQYYNGEERAKGNILERFSAQQFPDLHSELNLSSLELGDSALYFCASSVEAAPYNEQFFGPGTRLTVL.

The chain has TRBV29-1 and TRBJ1-1; TRBD1 matches at 10 bases. The CDR3 length is 11 residues. The V gene's germline CDR1 is SQVTM and CDR2 ANQGSEA. V was clipped by 7 bases and J by 10 bases; unmatched bases: 6. Here the CDR3 DNA reads TGCAGCGGGGGACAGGGGAGGATAGCTTTCTTT. Translation gives CSGGQGRIAFF.

In its sample, this clonotype was seen a few times. The rearrangement joins TRBV27 to TRBJ2-3; the match to TRBD2 covers 7 bases. The CDR3 contains 17 residues. In germline, CDR1 is MNHEY, CDR2 SMNVEV (reference sequence). V dropped 5 bases and J dropped 0; count of bases not matched to a gene: 11. CDR3 bases: TGTGCCAGCAGTAGACCCTCACTAGCGACTAGCACAGATACGCAGTATTTT. It is translated as CASSRPSLATSTDTQYF.